These 9 T cell receptor beta chains were all obtained from the same sample, sequenced in a study of early T cells in non-severe SARS-CoV-2 infection. In TCRdb, the 5' RACE reads were re-called with MiXCR into one record per CDR3 protein. The data show around 52,000 distinct CDR3 sequences, with roughly 12% seen just once and 2.9% held by the top ten. The source material was whole blood. The receptors were gathered from an adult who was a healthcare worker with PCR-confirmed SARS-CoV-2 infection or an uninfected control (not recorded which).

This clonotype was recorded many times. J is TRBJ2-2 and V is TRBV7-3; D may correspond to TRBD1 or TRBD2 (5 bases each). V was shortened by 8 bases and J by 4 bases, with 5 bases between the two germline ends. Germline-derived CDR1 and CDR2 are SGHTA and FQGTGA. The CDR3 runs to 11 residues. The CDR3 loop is CASGGTGELFF. CDR3 DNA sequence: TGTGCCAGCGGGGGCACCGGGGAGCTGTTTTTT.

This clonotype was picked up a small number of times. The chain combines TRBV27 with TRBJ1-1; 7 bases match TRBD1. The ends lost 3 bases at V and 5 bases at J; junction bases unmatched: 15. Germline V lookup: CDR1 MNHEY, CDR2 SMNVEV (reference sequence). The CDR3 loop spans 17 amino acids. DNA of the CDR3: TGTGCCAGCAGTTTCGGAGCCGTACAGGGGCGAGGGACTGAAGCTTTCTTT. Amino acid sequence: CASSFGAVQGRGTEAFF.

V and J are TRBV20-1 and TRBJ2-7; D might be TRBD1 or TRBD2, each matching 5 bases. Germline values: CDR1 DFQATT, CDR2 SNEGSKA (reference sequence). V lost 4 bases to trimming and J lost 0 bases, with 13 bases between them. The CDR3 is 14 amino acids. The DNA of the CDR3 is TGCAGTGCTAAGGGACCGCAGAGCTCCTACGAGCAGTACTTC. It is translated as CSAKGPQSSYEQYF.

This clonotype was seen at least ten times. V and J are TRBV3-1 and TRBJ1-6; no clear D. V lost 6 bases and J 7 bases, leaving 13 bases between the germline ends. CDR3 length: 14 amino acids. Germline CDR1 is LGHDT and CDR2 is YNNKEL (reference sequence). CDR3 loop: CASRRTDGNSPLHF. Written as DNA, the CDR3 is TGTGCCAGCAGACGGACCGACGGGAATTCACCCCTCCACTTT.

This clonotype was seen many times. The chain carries TRBV27 and TRBJ2-2, with TRBD1 identical over 8 bases. Germline assignment: CDR1 MNHEY and CDR2 SMNVEV (reference sequence). The CDR3 has 14 residues. The junction had 7 bases not matched to a gene; V was cut back by 6 bases and J by 7 bases. This CDR3 reads CASRRTGWVGELFF. CDR3 coding DNA: TGTGCCAGCAGGCGGACAGGGTGGGTCGGGGAGCTGTTTTTT.

This clonotype was counted ten times or more. The CDR3 region is CASSEGSGPLHEQYF. DNA for the CDR3: TGCGCCAGCAGTGAGGGGTCAGGGCCTCTGCACGAGCAGTACTTC. The chain combines TRBV10-2 with TRBJ2-7, with D maybe TRBD1 (5 bases). CDR1 is WSHSY, CDR2 SAAADI, per germline. The CDR3 has 15 residues. V lost 2 bases and J lost 5, with 16 bases in between.

This chain uses TRBV5-5 with TRBJ2-3; 13 nucleotides agree with TRBD2. Trimming removed 2 bases from V and 2 bases from J; junction bases left unmatched: 5. Germline V CDR1 and CDR2: SGHKS, YYEKEE (reference sequence). This CDR3 contains 17 residues. CDR3 loop: CASSFPLAGGYTDTQYF. CDR3 coding DNA: TGTGCCAGCAGCTTCCCACTAGCGGGAGGGTACACAGATACGCAGTATTTT.

This clonotype has a count of ten or more. The chain carries TRBV6-1 and TRBJ2-1, with 9 positions matching TRBD1. Germline V lookup: CDR1 MNHNS, CDR2 SASEGT. The CDR3 length is 13 residues. Trimming cost V 6 bases and J 10 bases; bases outside gene matches: 7. The DNA of the CDR3 is TGTGCCAGCAGCCCCGGGACAGGGTGGGAGCAGTTCTTC. Translation gives CASSPGTGWEQFF.

This clonotype has ten or more counts. This sequence joins TRBV6-5 and TRBJ2-2; TRBD1 aligns across 9 bases. V lost 10 bases, J lost 4 bases, and 10 bases stayed unmatched. Germline V gene data show CDR1 as MNHEY and CDR2 as SVGAGI. The CDR3 totals 15 residues. In nucleotides, the CDR3 is TGTGCCATCGGACAGGGGATACGATCCACCGGGGAGCTGTTTTTT. Its translation: CAIGQGIRSTGELFF.